One sample yielded the 5 T cell receptor beta chains listed below, sequenced in a study of T cells after posttransplantation cyclophosphamide. Repertoires were generated with immunoSEQ multiplex PCR, while TCRdb's copy carries only in-frame clones and drops some. The sample presents a few thousand clones, none singletons. A marrow graft followed busulfan-fludarabine conditioning, with cyclophosphamide on days +3 and +4. Specimen: PBMCs, collected 30 days after allogeneic stem cell transplant with posttransplant cyclophosphamide. The receptors stem from a female patient over 55 who received an allogeneic stem cell transplant from an unrelated donor, was CMV-positive, and had acute GVHD only. The graft donor may have contributed some T cells.

This clone was seen ten or more times. The genes are TRBV11-2 and TRBJ2-5; tentatively, D is TRBD2 (6 bases). Germline CDR1 and CDR2: SGHAT and FQNNGV. Between the trimmed V and J ends, which lost 6 bases and 5 bases, there was a span of 16 bases. This CDR3 contains 14 residues. CDR3 sequence reads: CASRRLGMTETQYF. Here the CDR3 DNA reads TGTGCCAGCAGACGACTAGGGATGACGGAGACCCAGTACTTC.

The table lists this clone with many counts. This sequence joins TRBV7-9 and TRBJ2-1; 8 bases match TRBD1. Germline V gene sequence: CDR1 SEHNR, CDR2 FQNEAQ (reference sequence). With 5 bases clipped from V and 4 bases from J, the junction kept 7 bases outside the gene matches. This CDR3 is built from 15 residues. The CDR3: CASSLLGQGYNEQFF. CDR3 bases: TGTGCCAGCAGCCTACTAGGACAGGGTTACAATGAGCAGTTCTTC.

This clone was observed at least ten times. The chain recombines TRBV28 with TRBJ2-3; the D gene is possibly TRBD1 (5 bases). This CDR3 spans 13 amino acids. Deletions cut 6 bases from V and 3 bases from J, with 10 bases between. CDR1 is MDHEN, CDR2 SYDVKM, per germline. The CDR3 region is CASRNQGTDTQYF. CDR3 nucleotides: TGTGCCAGCAGGAACCAGGGAACAGATACGCAGTATTTT.

The table lists this clone with many counts. The chain combines TRBV28 with TRBJ1-1; TRBD1 might be the D (6 bases). There are 14 residues in the CDR3. Germline CDR1 reads MDHEN; CDR2 reads SYDVKM. The V end was cut by 2 bases, the J end by 0 bases, with 7 bases between. The CDR3 loop reads CASSLRDMNTEAFF. The CDR3 DNA reads TGTGCCAGCAGTTTAAGGGACATGAACACTGAAGCTTTCTTT.

This clone is judged large. The chain uses TRBV11-2 and TRBJ2-5; no firm D call. The CDR3 is 12 residues long. V was trimmed by 1 base and J by 4 bases, leaving 4 bases between them. Germline lookup yields CDR1 SGHAT and CDR2 FQNNGV. CDR3 protein: CASSLVGETQYF. The CDR3 nucleotides are TGTGCCAGCAGCTTAGTCGGAGAGACCCAGTACTTC.